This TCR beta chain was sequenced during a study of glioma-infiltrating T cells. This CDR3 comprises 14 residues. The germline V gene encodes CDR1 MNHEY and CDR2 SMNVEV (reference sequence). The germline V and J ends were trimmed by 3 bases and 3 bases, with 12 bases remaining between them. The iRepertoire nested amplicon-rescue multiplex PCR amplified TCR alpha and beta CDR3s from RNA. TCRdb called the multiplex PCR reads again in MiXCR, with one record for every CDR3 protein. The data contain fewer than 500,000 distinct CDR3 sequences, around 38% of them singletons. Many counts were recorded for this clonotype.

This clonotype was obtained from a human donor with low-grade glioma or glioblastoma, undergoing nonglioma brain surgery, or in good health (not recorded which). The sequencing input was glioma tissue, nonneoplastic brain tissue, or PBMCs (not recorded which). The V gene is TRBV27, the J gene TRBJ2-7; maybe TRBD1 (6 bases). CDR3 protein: CASSFTTGYYEQYF. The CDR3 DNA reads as TGTGCCAGCAGTTTTACGACAGGCTACTACGAGCAGTACTTC.